The sequence of this TCR beta chain was determined in a study of spatial heterogeneity in lung cancer. Study-wide points: It was found that expanded intratumoral alpha and beta TCR counts tracked tumor mutation counts. Coverage was estimated at about 7% of tumor T cells for alpha chains and roughly 14% for beta chains.

Every molecule of TCR cDNA had its own unique molecular identifier. Each CDR3 protein gets one entry after TCRdb re-called the 5' RACE reads with MiXCR. The sample contains roughly 9,600 distinct CDR3 sequences, 5% to 6.5% of which appear only once. This clonotype has at least ten counts. Its antigen remains unidentified. Time point of the sample: sample taken at primary tumor resection. Tumor, nontumor lung or frozen PBMC supplied whole RNA that was sequenced unsorted. CDR1 MNHNS and CDR2 SASEGT come from the germline V gene. V shed 7 bases, J shed 3 bases, and the junction held 5 bases outside the gene matches. The CDR3 sequence is 14 residues long.

Sequenced material: lung tumor tissue, taken at surgery. This clonotype originated in a male donor with early-stage non-small cell lung cancer. The chain uses TRBV6-1 and TRBJ2-3; the match to TRBD2 covers 9 bases. This chain's CDR3 is CASTERGATDTQYF. CDR3 in DNA: TGTGCCAGCACTGAGCGGGGGGCTACAGATACGCAGTATTTT.